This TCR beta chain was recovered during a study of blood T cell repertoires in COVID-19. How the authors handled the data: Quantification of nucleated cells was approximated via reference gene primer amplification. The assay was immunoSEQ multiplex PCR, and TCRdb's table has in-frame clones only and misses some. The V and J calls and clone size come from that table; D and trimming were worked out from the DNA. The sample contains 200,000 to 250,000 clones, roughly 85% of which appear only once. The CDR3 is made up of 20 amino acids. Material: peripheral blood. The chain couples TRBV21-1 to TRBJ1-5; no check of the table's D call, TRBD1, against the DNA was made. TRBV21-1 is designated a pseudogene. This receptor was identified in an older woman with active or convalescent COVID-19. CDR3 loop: CASSKGECDRTAKGNQPQHF. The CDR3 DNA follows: TGTGCCAGCAGCAAAGGGGAGTGCGATCGGACAGCCAAGGGAAATCAGCCCCAGCATTTT.